The entry that follows covers one TCR beta chain sequence. This sample stems from a study of blood T cell repertoires in COVID-19. On the study more broadly: Donors in the United States, Italy and Spain gave samples during acute or convalescent COVID-19. PBMCs, B-cell-depleted T cells, or T cells provided the cDNA or gDNA that made up the material.

Germline V lookup: CDR1 KGHDR, CDR2 SFDVKD. The CDR3 has 14 residues. The V gene lost 1 base and the J gene lost 0 bases, with 5 bases spanning the gap. In the authors' methods: Nucleated cell counts were estimated from reference gene primer amplification. Only in-frame clones appear in the TCRdb table, and some are missing; sequencing was by immunoSEQ multiplex PCR. V and J calls plus clone size are reproduced from that table; the DNA served to infer D and trimming. The sample holds 150,000 to 200,000 clones, around 90% seen once. Sample: peripheral blood. The sequence came from a middle-aged man with acute or convalescent COVID-19. The chain couples TRBV24-1 to TRBJ1-2; D is undetermined. The CDR3 protein is CATSDFSSNYGYTF. CDR3 nucleotides: TGTGCCACCAGTGATTTCTCGTCTAACTATGGCTACACCTTC.